The 4 T cell receptor beta chains below were found in one sample sequenced in a study of cytomegalovirus exposure and HLA in healthy donors. Amplification used 60 Vbeta primers and 13 Jbeta primers. Method: immunoSEQ multiplex PCR; TCRdb's copy keeps in-frame clones and lacks some. The sample lists around 30,000 clones, roughly 44% occurring once. Sequencing was done on a sample of PBMCs. These receptors originate from a woman aged 45 to 65 in good health and CMV-seronegative.

The J gene is TRBJ2-1, the V gene TRBV9; 10 bases align to TRBD2. The CDR3 spans 16 residues. The germline CDR1 and CDR2 sequences are SGDLS and YYNGEE. The V and J ends lost 3 bases and 6 bases, in that order; junction bases with no gene match: 9. The CDR3 coding sequence is TGTGCCAGCAGCGCCACTATAGCGGGAGGTCGCAATGAGCAGTTCTTC. Translating it yields CASSATIAGGRNEQFF.

The chain is built from TRBV28 and TRBJ2-7; 7 bases match TRBD1. Unmatched junction bases numbered 9, after V lost 6 bases and J lost 1 base. CDR1 MDHEN and CDR2 SYDVKM come from the germline V gene. The CDR3 is 15 amino acids. This CDR3 is CASSTPGTASYEQYF. CDR3 DNA sequence: TGTGCCAGCAGCACTCCCGGGACAGCGTCCTACGAGCAGTACTTC.

The chain carries TRBV19 and TRBJ2-2, with 9 bases aligning to TRBD2. After removal of 6 bases from V and 2 bases from J, the junction contained 7 bases not matched to a gene. The V gene's germline CDR1 is LNHDA and CDR2 SQIVND (reference sequence). The CDR3 length is 16 residues. CDR3 nucleotides: TGTGCCAGTAGGCCGGGGACTAGCAGAAACACCGGGGAGCTGTTTTTT. This translates into CASRPGTSRNTGELFF.

This chain joins TRBV5-1 and TRBJ1-5; no definite D call. V lost 5 bases to trimming and J lost 2 bases, with 11 bases between them. CDR1 and CDR2 from the germline V gene are SGHRS and YFSETQ. This CDR3 is built from 14 residues. CDR3 amino acids: CASRRTGGNQPQHF. The CDR3 nucleotides read TGCGCCAGCAGGAGGACCGGGGGCAATCAGCCCCAGCATTTT.